One TCR beta chain is described in this entry. Per germline, CDR1 SEHNR and CDR2 FQNEAQ (reference sequence). This CDR3 comprises 15 residues. Trimming took 4 bases from V and 2 from J; bases not matched to a gene: 7. Assay used: immunoSEQ multiplex PCR; TCRdb lists only in-frame clones, some missing. Seen here are under 350,000 clones, about 90% observed once, and the top ten hold under 2.5%. This entry belongs to a study of blood T cell repertoires in COVID-19. Study-wide context: COVID-19 samples collected from the United States, Italy and Spain covered acute and convalescent phases. T cells, B-cell-depleted T cells, or PBMCs supplied cDNA or gDNA.

The study assigned cohorts using participant-reported clinical history. Sequenced input: PBMCs or T cells enriched from blood (not recorded which). This receptor was identified in a woman aged 55-70 years who had recovered from COVID-19. This chain connects TRBV7-9 to TRBJ1-2; TRBD1 matches at 7 bases. Here the CDR3 DNA reads TGTGCCAGCAGCTCAACCGGACAGGTCAACTATGGCTACACCTTC. Protein: CASSSTGQVNYGYTF. The variable domain in full, completed from reference TRBV7-9 and TRBJ1-2, reads DTGVSQNPRHKITKRGQNVTFRCDPISEHNRLYWYRQTLGQGPEFLTYFQNEAQLEKSRLLSDRFSAERPKGSFSTLEIQRTEQGDSAMYLCASSSTGQVNYGYTFGSGTRLTVV.